This TCR beta chain was sequenced for a study of blood T cell repertoires in COVID-19. The V gene's germline CDR1 is SGHNT and CDR2 YYREEE (reference sequence). The CDR3 is 15 residues long. V lost 0 bases, J lost 5 bases, and 5 bases stayed unmatched. Those who participated ranged in age from roughly 18 to 90 years and resided in approximately 23 US areas. Assay used: immunoSEQ multiplex PCR; TCRdb lists only in-frame clones, some missing. The repertoire has fewer than 250,000 clones, around 86% of them found once; the top ten carry approximately 2.1%. Material for sequencing was PBMCs or T cells enriched from blood (not recorded which). The V gene is TRBV5-4, the J gene TRBJ2-1; 7 positions agree with TRBD2. The receptor's source is a woman between 45 and 60 years old who had recovered from COVID-19. In DNA form, the CDR3 reads TGTGCCAGCAGCTTGGCCCGGACTAGTCACAATGAGCAGTTCTTC. Translating gives CASSLARTSHNEQFF.